This is a list of T cell receptor beta chains from one sample in a study of human T cells and chemical hapten exposure. MiXCR, run by TCRdb on the RACE reads, gives a single entry per CDR3 protein. This repertoire shows 44,000 or so distinct CDR3 sequences, approximately 4% found once; its top ten account for about 5.6%. The sample comprised whole blood. All receptors come from a human donor in good health. Some clones in this sample may be carry-over from other donors' samples. The CDR3 runs from the conserved cysteine through the conserved F or W. Fields, in order: J gene, D gene, V gene, clone size, CDR3 protein, CDR3 DNA. A D gene is named only where the DNA matches it firmly. Only part of the rows carry a size: once, few, many, or a class if the clone is expanded.

>TRBJ2-2|.|TRBV7-3|few
CASSLHSNTGELFF
TGTGCCAGCAGCTTACACTCGAACACCGGGGAGCTGTTTTTT
>TRBJ2-2|.|TRBV6-5|many
CASIRKPTRFANTGELFF
TGTGCCAGCATTAGGAAACCGACCAGGTTCGCGAACACCGGGGAGCTGTTTTTT
>TRBJ2-7|.|TRBV12-3/TRBV12-4|many
CASSLGGRIYEQYF
TGTGCCAGCAGTTTAGGAGGGCGGATTTACGAGCAGTACTTC
>TRBJ2-6|.|TRBV7-6|many
CASSSGTRGAGANVLTF
TGTGCCAGCAGCTCCGGGACTCGAGGGGCTGGGGCCAACGTCCTGACTTTC
>TRBJ2-3|TRBD1|TRBV7-9|many
CASSRTGTLVLADTQYF
TGTGCCAGCAGCCGGACAGGGACCCTTGTGCTCGCAGATACGCAGTATTTT
>TRBJ2-1|.|TRBV27|.
CASSLQRSYSYNEQFF
TGTGCCAGCAGTTTACAGCGGAGCTACTCCTACAATGAGCAGTTCTTC
>TRBJ2-3|.|TRBV11-2|.
CASSPPLLDHTDTQYF
TGTGCCAGCAGCCCCCCCCTACTAGACCACACAGATACGCAGTATTTT
>TRBJ2-1|.|TRBV20-1|many
CSARERSLAWNEQFF
TGCAGTGCTAGAGAGCGGTCGCTAGCCTGGAATGAGCAGTTCTTC
>TRBJ2-7|TRBD2|TRBV7-9|few
CASSPQGPSGRIAEQYF
TGTGCCAGCAGCCCACAGGGACCTAGCGGGAGGATAGCCGAGCAGTACTTC
>TRBJ2-1|.|TRBV20-1|many
CSASEYRDPSYNEQFF
TGCAGTGCTAGCGAATATAGGGACCCCTCCTACAATGAGCAGTTCTTC
>TRBJ2-7|.|TRBV5-1|.
CASSLLQPIDKYEQYF
TGCGCCAGCAGCTTGCTACAGCCTATCGACAAGTACGAGCAGTACTTC
>TRBJ1-1|.|TRBV6-6|.
CASSSLTGMNTEAFF
TGTGCCAGCAGTTCCTTGACAGGAATGAACACTGAAGCTTTCTTT
>TRBJ2-3|TRBD2|TRBV29-1|many
CSVHVSGRAADTQYF
TGCAGCGTTCACGTTAGCGGGAGGGCCGCAGATACGCAGTATTTT
>TRBJ1-4|.|TRBV28|few
CASSQNGATNEKLFF
TGTGCCAGCAGCCAGAATGGGGCGACTAATGAAAAACTGTTTTTT
>TRBJ2-3|TRBD1|TRBV6-1|many
CASRTGKTDTQYF
TGTGCCAGCAGGACAGGGAAGACAGATACGCAGTATTTT
>TRBJ2-3|.|TRBV12-3/TRBV12-4|many
CASGRLDTQYF
TGTGCCAGCGGGAGATTGGATACGCAGTATTTT
>TRBJ1-3|TRBD1|TRBV2|many
CASSEGQYSGNTIYF
TGTGCCAGCAGTGAGGGACAGTACTCTGGAAACACCATATATTTT
>TRBJ2-3|.|TRBV9|.
CASRFEDPRLTGTQYF
TGTGCCAGCAGGTTCGAAGATCCCCGCTTGACCGGGACGCAGTATTTT
>TRBJ2-7|.|TRBV15|many
CATSSEWQASYEQYF
TGTGCCACCAGCAGCGAATGGCAGGCCAGCTACGAGCAGTACTTC
>TRBJ2-7|.|TRBV9|many
CASSAQSGPYEQYF
TGTGCCAGCAGCGCCCAGAGCGGACCCTACGAGCAGTACTTC
>TRBJ2-7|TRBD1|TRBV27|many
CASSFRQGLSYEQYF
TGTGCCAGCAGTTTCCGACAGGGCCTTTCCTACGAGCAGTACTTC
>TRBJ2-1|TRBD2|TRBV30|many
CACKRRASGSGEQFF
TGTGCCTGCAAGAGGAGGGCTAGCGGGTCAGGTGAGCAGTTCTTC
>TRBJ2-3|.|TRBV5-1|many
CASSPHTDTQYF
TGCGCCAGCAGCCCCCACACAGATACGCAGTATTTT
>TRBJ2-3|TRBD2|TRBV12-3/TRBV12-4|many
CASSLEGLDTDTQYF
TGTGCCAGCAGTTTAGAGGGACTAGACACAGATACGCAGTATTTT
>TRBJ2-1|.|TRBV11-2|many
CASSLAPVGGNEQFF
TGTGCCAGCAGCTTAGCCCCGGTTGGTGGCAATGAGCAGTTCTTC
>TRBJ1-2|TRBD1|TRBV12-3/TRBV12-4|many
CASRLQGADYGYTF
TGTGCCAGCAGGTTACAGGGGGCGGACTATGGCTACACCTTC
>TRBJ1-2|.|TRBV27|many
CASSFTGGGYTF
TGTGCCAGCAGTTTCACGGGAGGGGGCTACACCTTC
>TRBJ2-7|TRBD1|TRBV5-1|many
CASSYSPGTGGFSYEQYF
TGCGCCAGCAGTTATTCGCCCGGGACAGGGGGTTTCTCCTACGAGCAGTACTTC
>TRBJ2-6|TRBD1|TRBV28|many
CASSAGTGFSGANVLTF
TGTGCCAGCAGTGCCGGGACAGGATTCTCTGGGGCCAACGTCCTGACTTTC
>TRBJ2-3|TRBD1|TRBV28|many
CASMGQDTDTQYF
TGTGCCAGCATGGGACAGGACACAGATACGCAGTATTTT
>TRBJ2-7|.|TRBV12-3/TRBV12-4|many
CASTPGGRAWNEQYF
TGTGCCAGCACCCCAGGGGGGAGGGCCTGGAACGAGCAGTACTTC
>TRBJ1-2|.|TRBV29-1|many
CSVSVAFTNYGYTF
TGCAGCGTTTCGGTAGCATTTACTAACTATGGCTACACCTTC
>TRBJ2-5|.|TRBV5-1|.
CASSLGVQETQYF
TGCGCCAGCAGCTTGGGAGTCCAAGAGACCCAGTACTTC
>TRBJ2-7|.|TRBV5-4|.
CASSLGRSYEQYF
TGTGCCAGCAGCTTGGGACGGTCATACGAGCAGTACTTC
>TRBJ1-1|.|TRBV5-8|few
CASSFIVNTEAFF
TGTGCCAGCAGCTTTATAGTGAACACTGAAGCTTTCTTT
>TRBJ1-5|TRBD1|TRBV5-6|many
CASSLRTGVYDNQPQHF
TGTGCCAGCAGCCTAAGGACAGGGGTGTATGACAATCAGCCCCAGCATTTT
>TRBJ2-1|.|TRBV9|many
CASSVVGSNEQFF
TGTGCCAGCAGCGTAGTGGGGAGCAATGAGCAGTTCTTC
>TRBJ2-1|.|TRBV18|many
CASSPPRGNSEQFF
TGTGCCAGCTCACCACCTCGCGGGAACAGTGAGCAGTTCTTC
>TRBJ2-7|.|TRBV6-2/TRBV6-3|many
CASSPRGNDEQYF
TGTGCCAGCAGTCCCCGGGGAAACGACGAGCAGTACTTC
>TRBJ2-7|TRBD1|TRBV6-1|many
CASSAPSGTGTYEQYF
TGTGCCAGCAGTGCTCCTTCCGGGACAGGGACCTACGAGCAGTACTTC
>TRBJ1-1|TRBD1|TRBV4-1|few
CASSQGGQGRAADTEAFF
TGCGCCAGCAGCCAAGGGGGACAGGGGAGGGCGGCGGACACTGAAGCTTTCTTT
>TRBJ1-1|.|TRBV6-5|many
CASSPRLGTEAFF
TGTGCCAGCAGTCCCCGGCTGGGGACTGAAGCTTTCTTT
>TRBJ2-7|.|TRBV5-6|.
CASSDGSNRYEQYF
TGTGCCAGCAGCGACGGGTCGAATAGGTACGAGCAGTACTTC
>TRBJ2-7|.|TRBV7-9|.
CAGSPSPGYEQYF
TGTGCCGGCAGCCCCTCGCCGGGGTACGAGCAGTACTTC
>TRBJ1-1|.|TRBV19|many
CASSPTRGNTEAFF
TGTGCCAGTAGCCCAACGCGGGGGAACACTGAAGCTTTCTTT
>TRBJ2-1|TRBD1|TRBV29-1|many
CSVPVGTGTYNEQFF
TGCAGCGTCCCAGTAGGGACAGGGACCTACAATGAGCAGTTCTTC
>TRBJ2-6|TRBD1|TRBV2|many
CASSSTGTVSGANVLTF
TGTGCCAGCAGTTCCACCGGGACAGTCTCTGGGGCCAACGTCCTGACTTTC
>TRBJ1-1|.|TRBV2|few
CASNRNRNTEAFF
TGTGCCAGTAACAGGAACCGGAACACTGAAGCTTTCTTT